This TCR beta chain was recovered during a study of T cell clonality in common variable immunodeficiency. Study-wide results and limits: Common variable immunodeficiency TCR beta sequences reportedly had fewer deletions and N-nucleotide insertions. CVID subjects shared fewer TCRbeta clones than healthy controls did.

Sequencing used immunoSEQ multiplex PCR; TCRdb keeps in-frame clones, though not all of them. The sample counts 40,000 to 50,000 clones, none seen once; the ten largest own 5% to 6.5%. The CDR3 is 15 amino acids. The V gene end was trimmed by 3 bases and the J gene end by 4 bases; junction bases not matched to a gene: 4. Germline values: CDR1 KGHSH, CDR2 LQKENI. Patients and controls were mostly of Caucasian heritage. This clone was picked up many times. The antigen is undetermined. Read data end 3 residues before the CDR3 end; the end is taken from the germline J gene. This TCR was recovered from a person aged 18-70 years in good health. The chain is built from TRBV18 and TRBJ1-4; 8 nucleotides agree with TRBD1. The specimen was peripheral blood mononuclear cells. The CDR3 protein is CASSPRQGINEKLFF. The DNA read from the CDR3 is TGTGCCAGCTCACCCCGACAGGGGATTAATGAAAAA.